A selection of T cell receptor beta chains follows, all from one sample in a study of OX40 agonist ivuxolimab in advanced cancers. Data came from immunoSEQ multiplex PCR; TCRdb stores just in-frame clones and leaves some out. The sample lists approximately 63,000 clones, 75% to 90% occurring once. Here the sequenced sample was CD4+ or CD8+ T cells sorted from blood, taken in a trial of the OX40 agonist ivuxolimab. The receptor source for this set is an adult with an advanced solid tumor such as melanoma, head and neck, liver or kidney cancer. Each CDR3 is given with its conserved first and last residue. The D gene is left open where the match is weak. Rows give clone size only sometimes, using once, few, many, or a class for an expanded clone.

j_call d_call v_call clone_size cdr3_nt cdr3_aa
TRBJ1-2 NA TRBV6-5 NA TGTGCCAGCAGTTTTGCAGGGCTAGGCTATGGCTACACCTTC CASSFAGLGYGYTF
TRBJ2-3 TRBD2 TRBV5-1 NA TGCGCCAGCAGCTTGGTTGCGGGAGGCGGGAATACGCAGTATTTT CASSLVAGGGNTQYF
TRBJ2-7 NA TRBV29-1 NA TGCAGCGTGGCCCAGGGTCTTGGTTTCTACGAGCAGTACTTC CSVAQGLGFYEQYF
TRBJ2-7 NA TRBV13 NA TGTGCCAGCATCCTAGGGCAGGAATACTACGAGCAGTACTTC CASILGQEYYEQYF
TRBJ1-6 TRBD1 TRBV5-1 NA TGCGCCAGCAGATCTCCGGGACAGCCTAATTCACCCCTCCACTTT CASRSPGQPNSPLHF
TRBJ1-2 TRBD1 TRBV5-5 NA TGTGCCAGCAGCTTCGGACAGGGTTATGGCTACACCTTC CASSFGQGYGYTF
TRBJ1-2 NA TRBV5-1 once TGCGCCAGCACAGCGGACGTAACTAGCGGCTACACCTTC CASTADVTSGYTF
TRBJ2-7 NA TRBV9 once TGTGCCAGCAGCAGAGGGGGGGCGGCCGCGGGCGAGCAGTACTTC CASSRGGAAAGEQYF
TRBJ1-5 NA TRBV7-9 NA TGTGCCAGCAGTCCCCCCAATCAGCCCCAGCATTTT CASSPPNQPQHF
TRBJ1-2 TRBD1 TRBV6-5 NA TGTGCCAGTCTCGGGACAGGGGGCGCATATGGCTACACCTTC CASLGTGGAYGYTF
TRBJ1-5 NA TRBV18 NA TGTGCCAGCTCACTGGGGCTCCGGGGGGCGCGAAATCAGCCCCAGCATTTT CASSLGLRGARNQPQHF
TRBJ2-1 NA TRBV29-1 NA TGCAGCGCCTTGGGGTTCGGTGAGCAGTTCTTC CSALGFGEQFF
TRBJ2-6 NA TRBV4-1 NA TGCGCCAGCAGCTACAACGCGCGCTCTGGGGCCAACGTCCTGACTTTC CASSYNARSGANVLTF
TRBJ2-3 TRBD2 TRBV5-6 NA TGTGCCAGCAACCGACTACTAGCGGGAGCTGATACGCAGTATTTT CASNRLLAGADTQYF
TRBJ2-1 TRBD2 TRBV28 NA TGTGCCAGCAGTAACGGGAGGTCCTACAATGAGCAGTTCTTC CASSNGRSYNEQFF
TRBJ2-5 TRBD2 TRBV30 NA TGTGCCTGGAGTGTCTTAGCGGGTCTCCAAGAGACCCAGTACTTC CAWSVLAGLQETQYF
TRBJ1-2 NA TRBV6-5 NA TGTGCCAGCAGTTACTCTCCAGGGCAAGGCTACACCTTC CASSYSPGQGYTF
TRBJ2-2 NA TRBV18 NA TGTGCCAGCTCACCACGCTTACTAGCTGCCGGGGAGCTGTTTTTT CASSPRLLAAGELFF
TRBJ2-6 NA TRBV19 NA TGTGCCAGTAGTATATGGGCTCCTGGGGCCAACGTCCTGACTTTC CASSIWAPGANVLTF
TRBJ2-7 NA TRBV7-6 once TGTGCCAGCAGCTTAGACATAGGGGCGGGAGAGCAGTACTTC CASSLDIGAGEQYF
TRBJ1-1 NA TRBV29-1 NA TGCAGCGTTGCGGGGGGGGGCACTGAAGCTTTCTTT CSVAGGGTEAFF
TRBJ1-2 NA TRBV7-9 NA TGTGCCAGCAGTCGAAGCGGGGACAACTATGGCTACACCTTC CASSRSGDNYGYTF
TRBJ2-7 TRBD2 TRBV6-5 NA TGTGCCACAAAGGGACTAGCGGGAGGGTACGAGCAGTACTTC CATKGLAGGYEQYF
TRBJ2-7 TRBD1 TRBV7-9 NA TGTGCCAGCAGCTTAGGGACAGGGGGCGAGCAGTACTTC CASSLGTGGEQYF
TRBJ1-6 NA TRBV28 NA TGTGCCAGCAGCACCACAGGCTTAAATTCACCCCTCCACTTT CASSTTGLNSPLHF